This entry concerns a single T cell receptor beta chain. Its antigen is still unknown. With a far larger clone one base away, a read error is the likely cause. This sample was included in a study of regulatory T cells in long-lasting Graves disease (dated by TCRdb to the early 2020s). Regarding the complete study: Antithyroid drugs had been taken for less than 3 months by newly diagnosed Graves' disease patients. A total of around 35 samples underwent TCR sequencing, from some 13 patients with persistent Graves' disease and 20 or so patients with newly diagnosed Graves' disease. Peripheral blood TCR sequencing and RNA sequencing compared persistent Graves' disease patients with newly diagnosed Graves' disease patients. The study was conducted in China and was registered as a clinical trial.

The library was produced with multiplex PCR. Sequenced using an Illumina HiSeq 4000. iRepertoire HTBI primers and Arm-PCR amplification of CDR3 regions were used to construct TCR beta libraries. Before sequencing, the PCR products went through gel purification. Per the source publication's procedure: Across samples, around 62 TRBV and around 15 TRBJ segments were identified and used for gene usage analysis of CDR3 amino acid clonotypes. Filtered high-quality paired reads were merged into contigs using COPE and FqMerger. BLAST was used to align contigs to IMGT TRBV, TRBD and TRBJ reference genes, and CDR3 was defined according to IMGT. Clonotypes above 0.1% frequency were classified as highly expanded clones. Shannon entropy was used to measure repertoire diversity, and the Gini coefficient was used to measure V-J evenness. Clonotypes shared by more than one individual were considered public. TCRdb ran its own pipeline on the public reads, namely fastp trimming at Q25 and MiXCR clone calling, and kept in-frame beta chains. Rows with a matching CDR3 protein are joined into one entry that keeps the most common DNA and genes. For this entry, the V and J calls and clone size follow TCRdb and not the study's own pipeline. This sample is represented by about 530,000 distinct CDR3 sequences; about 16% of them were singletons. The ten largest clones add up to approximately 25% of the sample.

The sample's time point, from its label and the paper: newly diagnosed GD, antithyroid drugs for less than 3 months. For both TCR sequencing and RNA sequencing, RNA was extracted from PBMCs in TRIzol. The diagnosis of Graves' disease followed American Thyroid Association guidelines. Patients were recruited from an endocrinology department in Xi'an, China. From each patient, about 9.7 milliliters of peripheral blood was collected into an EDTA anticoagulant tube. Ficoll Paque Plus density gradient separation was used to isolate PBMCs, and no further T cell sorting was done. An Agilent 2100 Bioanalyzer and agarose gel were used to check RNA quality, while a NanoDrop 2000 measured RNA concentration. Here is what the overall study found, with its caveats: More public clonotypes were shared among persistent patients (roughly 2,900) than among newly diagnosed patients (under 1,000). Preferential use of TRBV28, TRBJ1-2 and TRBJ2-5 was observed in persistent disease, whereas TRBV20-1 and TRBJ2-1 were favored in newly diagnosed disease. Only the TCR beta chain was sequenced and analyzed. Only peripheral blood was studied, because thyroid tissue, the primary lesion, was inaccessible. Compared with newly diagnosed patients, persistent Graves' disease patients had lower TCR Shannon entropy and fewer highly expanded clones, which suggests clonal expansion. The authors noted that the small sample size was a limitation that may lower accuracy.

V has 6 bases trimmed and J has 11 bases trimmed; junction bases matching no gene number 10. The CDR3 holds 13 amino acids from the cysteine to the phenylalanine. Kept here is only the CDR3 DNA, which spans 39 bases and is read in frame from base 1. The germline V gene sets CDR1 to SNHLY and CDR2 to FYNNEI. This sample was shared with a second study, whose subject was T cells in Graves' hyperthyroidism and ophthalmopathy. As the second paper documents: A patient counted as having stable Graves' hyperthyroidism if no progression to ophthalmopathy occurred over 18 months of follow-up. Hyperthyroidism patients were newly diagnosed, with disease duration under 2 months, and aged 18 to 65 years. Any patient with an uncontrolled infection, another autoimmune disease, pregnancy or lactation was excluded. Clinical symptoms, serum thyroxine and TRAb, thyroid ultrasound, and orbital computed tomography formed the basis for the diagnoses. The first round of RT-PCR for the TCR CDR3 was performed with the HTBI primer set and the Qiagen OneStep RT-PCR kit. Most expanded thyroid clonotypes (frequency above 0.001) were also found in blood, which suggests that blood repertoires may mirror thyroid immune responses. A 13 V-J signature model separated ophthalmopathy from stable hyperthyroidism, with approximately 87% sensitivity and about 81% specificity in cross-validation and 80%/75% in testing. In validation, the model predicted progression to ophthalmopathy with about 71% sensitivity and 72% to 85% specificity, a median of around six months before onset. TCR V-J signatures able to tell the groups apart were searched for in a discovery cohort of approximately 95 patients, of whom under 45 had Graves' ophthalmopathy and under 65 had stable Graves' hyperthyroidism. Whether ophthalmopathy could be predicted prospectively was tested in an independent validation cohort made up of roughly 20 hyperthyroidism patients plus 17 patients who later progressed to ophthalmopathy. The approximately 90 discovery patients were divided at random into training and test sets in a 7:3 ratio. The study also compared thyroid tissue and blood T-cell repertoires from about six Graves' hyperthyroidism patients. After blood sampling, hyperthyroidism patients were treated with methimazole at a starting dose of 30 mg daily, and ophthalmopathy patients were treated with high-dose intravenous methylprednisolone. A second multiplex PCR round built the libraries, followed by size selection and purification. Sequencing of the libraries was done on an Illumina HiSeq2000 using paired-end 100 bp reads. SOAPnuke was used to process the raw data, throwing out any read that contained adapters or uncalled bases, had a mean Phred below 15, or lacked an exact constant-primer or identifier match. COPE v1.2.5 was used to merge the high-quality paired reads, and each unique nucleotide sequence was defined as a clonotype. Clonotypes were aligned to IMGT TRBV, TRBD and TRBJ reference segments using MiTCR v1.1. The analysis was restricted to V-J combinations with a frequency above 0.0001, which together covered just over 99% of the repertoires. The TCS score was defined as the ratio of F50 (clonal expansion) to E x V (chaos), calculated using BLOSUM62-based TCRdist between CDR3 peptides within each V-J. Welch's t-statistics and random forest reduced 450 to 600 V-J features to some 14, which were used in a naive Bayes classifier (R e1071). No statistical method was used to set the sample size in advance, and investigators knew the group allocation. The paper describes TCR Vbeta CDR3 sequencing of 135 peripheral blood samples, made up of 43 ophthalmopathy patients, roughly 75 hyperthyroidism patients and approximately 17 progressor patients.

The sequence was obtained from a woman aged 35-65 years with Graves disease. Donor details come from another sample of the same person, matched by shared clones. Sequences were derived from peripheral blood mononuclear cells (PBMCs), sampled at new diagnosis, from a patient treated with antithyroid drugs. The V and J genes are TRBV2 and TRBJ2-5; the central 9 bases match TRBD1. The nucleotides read TGTGCCAGCAGAAGGACAGGGGTCGTCGGGCAGTACTTC. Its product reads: CASRRTGVVGQYF.